What follows are 18 T cell receptor beta chains derived from one specimen sequenced in a study of cytomegalovirus exposure and HLA in healthy donors (dated by TCRdb to about 2017). The receptor library was made with the immunoSEQ multiplex PCR assay. For the multiplex PCR, a mixture combining 60 forward primers for TCR Vbeta segments and 13 reverse primers for TCR Jbeta segments was used. Here the immuneACCESS table is served through TCRdb, limited to in-frame sequences with V and J called. Missing clones are a known gap in these copies; in checked studies unresolved V genes cover under half, and the rest lacks a known reason. This sample comprises around 140,000 clones, 60% to 85% of them detected only once. The ten largest clonotypes hold around 1.5% of the sample. The sample consisted of PBMCs. These TCRs come from a woman in her late teens or twenties in good health and CMV-seronegative.

The chain links TRBV13 to TRBJ2-3; D is possibly TRBD2 (6 bases). The V end lost 5 bases, the J end lost 7 bases, and 13 bases lay between the germline ends. The CDR3 runs 13 residues. Germline V lookup: CDR1 PRHDT, CDR2 FYEKMQ (reference sequence). The CDR3 DNA reads TGTGCCAGCAGCCCAAGGGACTTATATACGCAGTATTTT. Translated: CASSPRDLYTQYF.

The chain couples TRBV29-1 to TRBJ2-7, with 7 bases aligning to TRBD1. The trim removed 6 bases at V and 3 bases at J, leaving 5 bases unmatched. The CDR3 loop spans 12 amino acids. Germline V gene sequence: CDR1 SQVTM, CDR2 ANQGSEA. CDR3 protein: CSVLDRVYEQYF. CDR3 nucleotide sequence: TGCAGCGTGCTTGACAGGGTCTACGAGCAGTACTTC.

V and J are TRBV29-1 and TRBJ1-2; 7 nucleotides align to TRBD1. Germline V gene lookup returns CDR1 SQVTM and CDR2 ANQGSEA. The CDR3 has 13 residues. The CDR3 DNA sequence: TGCAGTTACGGGACAGACAACAACTATGGCTACACCTTC. It yields the protein CSYGTDNNYGYTF.

This rearrangement joins TRBV7-8 to TRBJ2-1; D may be TRBD2 (6 bases). The CDR3 is made up of 13 amino acids. Germline CDR1 SGHVS, CDR2 FQNEAQ. Trimming shortened V by 5 bases and J by 5 bases, and 10 bases separated the two germline ends. CDR3 bases: TGTGCCAGCAGCGCGGGACCGCACAATGAGCAGTTCTTC. The encoded protein is CASSAGPHNEQFF. The full variable domain, its missing parts supplied by reference TRBV7-8 and TRBJ2-1, is GAGVSQSPRYKVAKRGQDVALRCDPISGHVSLFWYQQALGQGPEFLTYFQNEAQLDKSGLPSDRFFAERPEGSVSTLKIQRTQQEDSAVYLCASSAGPHNEQFFGPGTRLTVL.

The V call is TRBV7-2, the J call TRBJ2-5; the match to TRBD2 covers 11 bases. After removal of 9 bases from V and 3 bases from J, the junction contained 6 bases not matched to a gene. Germline lookup yields CDR1 SGHTA and CDR2 FQGNSA. CDR3 length: 14 amino acids. CDR3 coding DNA: TGTGCCAGTGTCCCGGGACTAGCGGAAGAGACCCAGTACTTC. It codes for CASVPGLAEETQYF.

V usage is TRBV9 and J usage is TRBJ1-1, with D hard to call. V lost 4 bases to trimming and J lost 9 bases, with 19 bases between them. Germline CDR1 SGDLS, CDR2 YYNGEE. The CDR3 length is 14 residues. The CDR3 DNA reads TGTGCCAGCAGCTTCAACCCGGTCGAGTCTCAAGCTTTCTTT. Amino acid sequence: CASSFNPVESQAFF.

CDR3 sequence reads: CASSLDQGNGNTIYF. The CDR3 nucleotides are TGTGCCAGCAGCTTGGATCAGGGGAATGGAAACACCATATATTTT. V is TRBV5-4 and J is TRBJ1-3, with a possible D match to TRBD1 (6 bases). The CDR3 totals 15 residues. Germline CDR1 reads SGHNT; CDR2 reads YYREEE (reference sequence). The V end was cut by 0 bases, the J end by 3 bases, with 10 bases between.

The CDR3 loop reads CASSPGENTEAFF. In nucleotides, the CDR3 is TGCGCCAGCAGCCCCGGGGAGAACACTGAAGCTTTCTTT. The chain couples TRBV5-1 to TRBJ1-1; D is unclear. Germline assignment: CDR1 SGHRS and CDR2 YFSETQ. The V end lost 4 bases, the J end lost 1 base, and 8 bases lay between the germline ends. This CDR3 contains 13 residues.

The chain couples TRBV18 to TRBJ1-1, with TRBD1 as a possible D gene (5 bases). Trimming pared 0 bases from V and 4 bases from J, leaving 12 bases between. The CDR3 is 15 residues long. CDR1 and CDR2 (germline): KGHSH, LQKENI. The CDR3 loop is CASSPPPGLATEAFF. CDR3 sequence (DNA): TGTGCCAGCTCACCACCGCCAGGGTTGGCCACTGAAGCTTTCTTT.

A single count supports this clone. The chain is built from TRBV5-6 and TRBJ2-3; maybe TRBD1 (6 bases). The CDR3 totals 16 residues. CDR1 is SGHDT and CDR2 is YYEEEE in the germline V gene. Deletions cut 5 bases from V and 2 bases from J, with 18 bases between. CDR3 protein: CASSVGYRAATDTQYF. As DNA, the CDR3 is TGTGCCAGCAGTGTCGGGTACAGGGCCGCCACAGATACGCAGTATTTT.

This chain joins TRBV21-1 and TRBJ1-1; the listed D gene, TRBD1, was not tested against the DNA. TRBV21-1 is a pseudogene. This CDR3 is 15 amino acids long. DNA for the CDR3: TGTGCCAGCCTCCGGGACAGATTTATGAACACTGAAGCTTTCTTT. It is translated as CASLRDRFMNTEAFF.

This chain uses TRBV29-1 with TRBJ1-1; a weak D match, TRBD1 (6 bases). Between the trimmed V and J ends, which lost 4 bases and 1 base, there was a span of 19 bases. Germline values: CDR1 SQVTM, CDR2 ANQGSEA. This CDR3 contains 16 residues. The CDR3 DNA reads TGCAGCGTTGCCCACTTCACCGGGACACCGAACACTGAAGCTTTCTTT. Translating it yields CSVAHFTGTPNTEAFF.

To note about this clone: An end of the junction does not agree with germline; a read error may underlie this. This chain links TRBV18 with TRBJ2-5; TRBD2 agrees at 8 bases. This CDR3 contains 17 residues. The germline gives CDR1 KGHSH, CDR2 LQKENI. The CDR3 DNA follows: TGTGCCAGCTCGCCACTCGGGAACCGGGAGGGCCAAGAGACCCAGTACTTC. Its protein product is CASSPLGNREGQETQYF.

V and J are TRBV2 and TRBJ2-7; the match to TRBD2 covers 8 bases. The V and J ends lost 7 bases and 6 bases, in that order; junction bases with no gene match: 8. Germline values: CDR1 SNHLY, CDR2 FYNNEI. The CDR3 runs 13 residues. The CDR3 coding sequence is TGTGCCAGCATGCGGGGGGCCGCAGGCGAGCAGTACTTC. Amino acids: CASMRGAAGEQYF. Full variable domain (outside the CDR3, taken from reference TRBV2 and TRBJ2-7): EPEVTQTPSHQVTQMGQEVILRCVPISNHLYFYWYRQILGQKVEFLVSFYNNEISEKSEIFDDQFSVERPDGSNFTLKIRSTKLEDSAMYFCASMRGAAGEQYFGPGTRLTVT.

This clone was counted only a few times. V and J are TRBV11-3 and TRBJ1-1, with TRBD1 identical over 7 bases. This CDR3 is built from 13 residues. V trimming: 1 base; J trimming: 9 bases; junction bases outside the gene matches: 5. CDR1 and CDR2 from the germline V gene are SGHNT and YENEEA. As DNA, the CDR3 is TGTGCCAGCAGCTTAGGGGCAGGGGGGAAAGCTTTCTTT. As protein: CASSLGAGGKAFF.

In this sample, this clone turned up a few times. The genes are TRBV4-2 and TRBJ1-1; the D is unclear. Germline V gene lookup returns CDR1 LGHNA and CDR2 YNFKEQ. The CDR3 is made up of 16 amino acids. V shed 3 bases and J shed 2 bases, with 16 bases lying between them. In DNA, the CDR3 is TGTGCCAGCAGCCATGTGGGGAGGGAATCTAACACTGAAGCTTTCTTT. It specifies CASSHVGRESNTEAFF.

This clone was picked up a small number of times. The rearrangement links TRBV9 to TRBJ2-7, with a tentative D call TRBD2 (6 bases). The CDR3 has 14 residues. Germline lookup yields CDR1 SGDLS and CDR2 YYNGEE. V shed 0 bases and J shed 1 base, with 8 bases lying between them. CDR3 bases: TGTGCCAGCAGCGTAGCCGCGGGATCCTACGAGCAGTACTTC. Translated: CASSVAAGSYEQYF.

In this sample, this clone turned up a few times. The rearrangement joins TRBV4-2 to TRBJ2-5; a possible D gene is TRBD2 (5 bases). This CDR3 is built from 16 residues. CDR1 and CDR2 from the germline V gene are LGHNA and YNFKEQ. Trimming took 4 bases from V and 7 from J, leaving 22 bases between them. CDR3 DNA sequence: TGTGCCAGCAGCCCGGAGGCGTCTAGCTGGGTTAGGACCCAGTACTTC. As protein: CASSPEASSWVRTQYF.